The 2 T cell receptor beta chains in this list originate from one sample, sequenced in a study of T-cell memory formation after mild COVID-19. TCRdb fed the 5' RACE reads into MiXCR, producing one record per CDR3 protein. The table has roughly 99,000 distinct CDR3 sequences, about 15% seen once; the top ten hold under 45%. Sequencing input: PBMCs or a T cell subset sorted from them (not recorded which). The receptors come from a man aged 18 to 35 who had mild COVID-19 (a few samples of this study predate the infection). Cell type and time point are not known.

This clonotype has a count of ten or more. The rearrangement links TRBV27 to TRBJ2-1; D gene unclear. Germline V gene sequence: CDR1 MNHEY, CDR2 SMNVEV (reference sequence). The CDR3 runs to 12 residues. V lost 7 bases to trimming and J lost 6 bases, with 10 bases between them. CDR3 protein: CASNDKINEQFF. The CDR3 nucleotides read TGTGCCAGCAATGACAAGATCAATGAGCAGTTCTTC.

The rearrangement uses TRBV11-2 and TRBJ2-3, with no clear D. This CDR3 is 15 amino acids long. The germline gives CDR1 SGHAT, CDR2 FQNNGV. The V end lost 5 bases, the J end lost 2 bases, and 14 bases lay between the germline ends. The CDR3: CASSPIGWDTDTQYF. The CDR3 DNA reads as TGTGCCAGCAGCCCCATCGGGTGGGACACAGATACGCAGTATTTT.